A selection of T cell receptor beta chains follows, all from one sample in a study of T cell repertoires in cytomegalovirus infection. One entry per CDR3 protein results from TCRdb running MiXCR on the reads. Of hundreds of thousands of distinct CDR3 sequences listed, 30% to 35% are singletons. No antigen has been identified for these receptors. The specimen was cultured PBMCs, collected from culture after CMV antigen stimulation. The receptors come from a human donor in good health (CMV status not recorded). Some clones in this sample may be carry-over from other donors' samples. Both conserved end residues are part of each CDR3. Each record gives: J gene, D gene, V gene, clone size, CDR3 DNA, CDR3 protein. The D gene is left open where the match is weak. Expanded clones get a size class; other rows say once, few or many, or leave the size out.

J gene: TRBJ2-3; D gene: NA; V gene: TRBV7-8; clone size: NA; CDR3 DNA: TGTGCCAGCAGCACCCGCGTGAGGTGGGAAGGGACAGATACGCAGTATTTT; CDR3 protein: CASSTRVRWEGTDTQYF
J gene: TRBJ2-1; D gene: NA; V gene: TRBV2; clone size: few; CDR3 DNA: TGTGCCAGCAGTACGGCCCAGGGAGCTCAGTACAATGAGCAGTTCTTC; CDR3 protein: CASSTAQGAQYNEQFF
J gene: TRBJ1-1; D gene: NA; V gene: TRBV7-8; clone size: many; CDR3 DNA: TGTGCCAGCAGCTTAGCAGGCTCTCTAGGCACTGAAGCTTTCTTT; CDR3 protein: CASSLAGSLGTEAFF
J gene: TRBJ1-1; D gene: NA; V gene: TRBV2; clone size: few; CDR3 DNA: TGTGCCAGCCGATGGGAGGCAGGGGAAGCTTTCTTT; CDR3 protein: CASRWEAGEAFF
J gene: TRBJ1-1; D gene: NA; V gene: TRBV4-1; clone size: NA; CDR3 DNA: TGCGCCAGCAGCCAAGACGCTGAAGCTTTCTTT; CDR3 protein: CASSQDAEAFF
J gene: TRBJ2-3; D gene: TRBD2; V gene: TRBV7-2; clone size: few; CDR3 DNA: TGTGCCAGCAGCTCGGGACTAGCGGGAGTTGCGACAGATACGCAGTATTTT; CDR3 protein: CASSSGLAGVATDTQYF
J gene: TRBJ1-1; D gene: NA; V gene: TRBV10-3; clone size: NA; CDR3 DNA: TGTGCCATCAGCTTGGGAGGCTTTACGGCTGAAGCTTTCTTT; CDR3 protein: CAISLGGFTAEAFF
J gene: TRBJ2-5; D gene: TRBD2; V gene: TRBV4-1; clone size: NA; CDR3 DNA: TGCGCCAGCAGCCAAGCACTAGCGGGGGGGTCAGAGACCCAGTACTTC; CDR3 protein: CASSQALAGGSETQYF
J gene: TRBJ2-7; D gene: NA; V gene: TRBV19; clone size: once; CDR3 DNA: TGTGCCAGTAGTATAGAGCGAGGGGGAGAGCAGTACTTC; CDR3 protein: CASSIERGGEQYF
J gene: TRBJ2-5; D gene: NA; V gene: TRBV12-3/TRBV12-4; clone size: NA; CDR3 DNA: TGTGCCAGCAGAGAGACGGTTGGGGAGACCCAGTACTTC; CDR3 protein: CASRETVGETQYF
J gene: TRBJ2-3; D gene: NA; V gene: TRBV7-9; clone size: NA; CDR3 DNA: TGTGCCAGCAGCTTACAACAGGGAACTAGCACAGATACGCAGTATTTT; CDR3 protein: CASSLQQGTSTDTQYF
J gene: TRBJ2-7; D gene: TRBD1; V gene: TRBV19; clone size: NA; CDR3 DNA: TGTGCCAGTAGTCCCTGGACAGGGATCTCCTACGAGCAGTACTTC; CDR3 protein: CASSPWTGISYEQYF
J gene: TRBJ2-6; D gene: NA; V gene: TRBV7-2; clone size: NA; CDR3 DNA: TGTGCCAGCAGCTTAGTCCGGTGGAACTCTGGGGCCAACGTCCTGACTTTC; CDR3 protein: CASSLVRWNSGANVLTF
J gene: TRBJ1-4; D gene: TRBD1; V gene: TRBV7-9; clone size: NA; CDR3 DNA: TGTGCCAGCAGCTACTCCAGGGACAGGCCTAATGAAAAACTGTTTTTT; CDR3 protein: CASSYSRDRPNEKLFF
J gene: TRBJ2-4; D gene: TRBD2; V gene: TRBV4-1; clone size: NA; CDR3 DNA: TGCGCCAGCAGAATTACTAGCGGGGGTGACCTAGCCAAAAACATTCAGTACTTC; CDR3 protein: CASRITSGGDLAKNIQYF
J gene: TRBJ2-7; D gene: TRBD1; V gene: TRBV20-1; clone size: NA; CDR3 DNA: TGCAGTGCTTCGACAGGGGTAGCCTCTGAGCAGTACTTC; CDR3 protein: CSASTGVASEQYF
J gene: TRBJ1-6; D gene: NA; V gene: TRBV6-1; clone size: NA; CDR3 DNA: TGTGCCAGCAGCCAATTCCCCGGGAGAATTTATAATTCACCCCTCCACTTT; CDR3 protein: CASSQFPGRIYNSPLHF
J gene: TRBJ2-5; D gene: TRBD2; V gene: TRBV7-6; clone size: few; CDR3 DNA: TGTGCCAGCAGCTTACGGGGAGGGGTACAAGAGACCCAGTACTTC; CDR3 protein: CASSLRGGVQETQYF
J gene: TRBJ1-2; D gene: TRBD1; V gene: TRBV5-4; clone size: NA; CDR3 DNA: TGTGCCAGCAGCTTGGAATTAGGCGGTGACAGGGGAACTAACTATGGCTACACCTTC; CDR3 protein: CASSLELGGDRGTNYGYTF